This entry lists 10 T cell receptor beta chains sequenced from one sample in a study of blood T cell repertoires in COVID-19. The table came from immunoSEQ multiplex PCR; TCRdb's copy has only in-frame clones and leaves some out. The data contain 200,000 to 250,000 clones, roughly 86% of them singletons. The specimen was peripheral blood. The receptors originated from a woman aged 25 to 39 who had recovered from COVID-19.

This sequence joins TRBV14 and TRBJ2-7, with 7 bases matching TRBD1. Germline V gene data show CDR1 as SGHDN and CDR2 as FVKESK. Trimming took 2 bases from V and 6 from J; bases not matched to a gene: 7. The CDR3 covers 14 residues. Here the CDR3 reads CASSQPDRVSEQYF. The CDR3 DNA reads as TGTGCCAGCAGCCAACCTGACAGGGTATCCGAGCAGTACTTC.

The chain joins TRBV13 to TRBJ2-7; a weak D match, TRBD2 (5 bases). Germline V lookup: CDR1 PRHDT, CDR2 FYEKMQ (reference sequence). This CDR3 has 14 residues. Trimming cost V 2 bases and J 2 bases, with 10 bases left between them. CDR3 coding DNA: TGTGCCAGCAGCTTATCCGGGAAACCCTACGAGCAGTACTTC. Protein: CASSLSGKPYEQYF.

The chain joins TRBV7-7 to TRBJ2-5; 11 bases fit TRBD1. The CDR3 length is 19 residues. Looked up from germline, CDR1 is SSHAT and CDR2 is FNYEAQ (reference sequence). After removal of 5 bases from V and 2 bases from J, the junction contained 16 bases not matched to a gene. The DNA of the CDR3 is TGTGCCAGCAGCGCCTCCGGACAGGGGGCTTTTAAACTACAAGAGACCCAGTACTTC. It is translated as CASSASGQGAFKLQETQYF.

The CDR3 spells CASSPQGARNSPLHF. The CDR3 region has the DNA TGTGCCAGCAGTCCCCAGGGGGCTCGTAATTCACCCCTCCACTTT. The chain combines TRBV2 with TRBJ1-6, with 8 bases fitting TRBD1. Germline CDR1 SNHLY, CDR2 FYNNEI. V lost 5 bases and J lost 6; bases outside the gene matches: 6. This CDR3 is built from 15 residues.

J is TRBJ1-4 and V is TRBV30; 7 positions agree with TRBD1. Per germline, CDR1 GTSNPN and CDR2 SVGIG (reference sequence). Trimming cost V 2 bases and J 13 bases; bases outside gene matches: 10. This CDR3 contains 13 residues. The CDR3 is CAWSPRRQGILFF. In nucleotides, the CDR3 is TGTGCCTGGAGTCCCCGAAGACAGGGCATACTGTTTTTT.

The chain is built from TRBV13 and TRBJ1-2; a possible D gene is TRBD1 (6 bases). Germline CDR1 is PRHDT and CDR2 is FYEKMQ (reference sequence). The V end was cut by 5 bases, the J end by 8 bases, with 24 bases between. The CDR3 runs 16 residues. In DNA form, the CDR3 reads TGTGCCAGCAGCCACCCTTCTCAGGGGTCAGGATGGGGCTACACCTTC. Translation: CASSHPSQGSGWGYTF.

The chain employs TRBV11-2 and TRBJ2-1; weak D call: TRBD1 (5 bases). Germline V gene sequence: CDR1 SGHAT, CDR2 FQNNGV. The CDR3 contains 15 residues. V shed 5 bases and J shed 8 bases, with 19 bases lying between them. The CDR3 reads CASSVDRRTGDEQFF. The CDR3 DNA reads as TGTGCCAGCAGCGTCGACAGAAGGACGGGCGATGAGCAGTTCTTC.

The V gene is TRBV29-1, the J gene TRBJ2-2; D unclear. Germline V gives CDR1 SQVTM, CDR2 ANQGSEA. The CDR3 extends over 12 amino acids. V was trimmed by 2 bases and J by 7 bases, leaving 8 bases between them. This CDR3 is CSVEKRLGELFF. DNA for the CDR3: TGCAGCGTTGAAAAGAGACTCGGGGAGCTGTTTTTT.

The count of this clone is one. This chain connects TRBV15 to TRBJ2-3, with D perhaps matching TRBD2 (6 bases). CDR3 length equals 15 residues. Per germline, CDR1 LNHNV and CDR2 YYDKDF (reference sequence). V dropped 2 bases and J dropped 4 bases, with 13 bases sitting between them. CDR3 nucleotide sequence: TGTGCCACCAGCAGACCGGTCGGGGGTCCAGATACGCAGTATTTT. It yields the protein CATSRPVGGPDTQYF.

The chain employs TRBV23-1 and TRBJ1-4; 8 nucleotides agree with TRBD1. TRBV23-1 is flagged as an ORF with uncertain function. Losses at the gene ends were 2 bases for V and 0 bases for J; bases not matched to a gene: 8. The CDR3 is 18 amino acids. The CDR3 loop reads CASSQGGTGRATNEKLFF. In DNA form, the CDR3 reads TGCGCCAGCAGTCAAGGGGGGACAGGAAGGGCAACTAATGAAAAACTGTTTTTT.